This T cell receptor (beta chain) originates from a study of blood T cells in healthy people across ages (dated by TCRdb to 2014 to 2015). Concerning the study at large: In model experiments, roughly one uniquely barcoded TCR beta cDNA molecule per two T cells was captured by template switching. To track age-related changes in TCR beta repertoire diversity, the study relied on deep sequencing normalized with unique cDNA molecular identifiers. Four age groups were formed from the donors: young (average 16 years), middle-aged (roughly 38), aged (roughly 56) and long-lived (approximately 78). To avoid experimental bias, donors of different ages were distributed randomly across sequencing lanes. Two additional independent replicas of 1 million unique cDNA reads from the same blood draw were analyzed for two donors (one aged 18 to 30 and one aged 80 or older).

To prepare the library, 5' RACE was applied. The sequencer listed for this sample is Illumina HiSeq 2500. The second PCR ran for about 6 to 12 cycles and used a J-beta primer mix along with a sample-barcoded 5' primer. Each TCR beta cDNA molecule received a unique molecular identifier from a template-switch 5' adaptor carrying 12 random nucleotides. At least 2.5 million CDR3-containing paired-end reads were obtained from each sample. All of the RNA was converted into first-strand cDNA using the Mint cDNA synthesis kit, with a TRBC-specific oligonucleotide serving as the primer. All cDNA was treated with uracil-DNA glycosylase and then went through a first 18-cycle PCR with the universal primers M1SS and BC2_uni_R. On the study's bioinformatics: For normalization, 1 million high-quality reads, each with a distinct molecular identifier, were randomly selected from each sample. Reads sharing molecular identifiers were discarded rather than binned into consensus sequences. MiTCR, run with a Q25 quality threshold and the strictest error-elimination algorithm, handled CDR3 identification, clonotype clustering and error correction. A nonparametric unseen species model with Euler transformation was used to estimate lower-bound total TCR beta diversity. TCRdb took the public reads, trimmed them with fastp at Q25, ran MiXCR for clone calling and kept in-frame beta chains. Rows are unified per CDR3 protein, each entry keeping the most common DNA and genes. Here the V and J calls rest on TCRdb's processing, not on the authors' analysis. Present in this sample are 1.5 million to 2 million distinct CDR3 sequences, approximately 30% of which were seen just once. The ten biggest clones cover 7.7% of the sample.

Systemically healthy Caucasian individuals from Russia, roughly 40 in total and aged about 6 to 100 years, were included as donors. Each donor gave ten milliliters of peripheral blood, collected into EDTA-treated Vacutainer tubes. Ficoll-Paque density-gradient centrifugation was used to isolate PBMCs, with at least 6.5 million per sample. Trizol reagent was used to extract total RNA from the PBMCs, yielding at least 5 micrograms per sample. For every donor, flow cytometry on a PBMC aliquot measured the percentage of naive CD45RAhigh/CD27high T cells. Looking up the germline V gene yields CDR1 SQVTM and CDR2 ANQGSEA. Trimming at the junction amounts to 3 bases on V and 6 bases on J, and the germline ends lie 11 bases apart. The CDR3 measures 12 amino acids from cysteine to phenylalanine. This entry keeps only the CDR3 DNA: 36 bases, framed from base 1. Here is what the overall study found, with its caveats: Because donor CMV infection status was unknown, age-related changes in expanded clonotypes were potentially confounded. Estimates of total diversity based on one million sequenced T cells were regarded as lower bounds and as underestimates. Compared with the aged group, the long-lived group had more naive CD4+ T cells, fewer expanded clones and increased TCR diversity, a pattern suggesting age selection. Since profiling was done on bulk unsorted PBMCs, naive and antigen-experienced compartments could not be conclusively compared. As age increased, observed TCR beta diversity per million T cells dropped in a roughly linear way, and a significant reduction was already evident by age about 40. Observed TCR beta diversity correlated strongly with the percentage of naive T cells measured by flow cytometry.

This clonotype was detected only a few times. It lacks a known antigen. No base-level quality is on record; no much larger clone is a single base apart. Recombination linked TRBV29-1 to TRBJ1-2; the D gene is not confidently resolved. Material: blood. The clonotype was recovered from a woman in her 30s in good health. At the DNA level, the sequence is TGCAGCGTTGAGCGTTCCCATGATGGCTACACCTTC. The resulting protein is CSVERSHDGYTF.